This T cell receptor beta chain stems from a study of blood T cell repertoires in COVID-19. Overall study context: The study drew acute and convalescent COVID-19 samples from the United States, Italy and Spain. PBMCs, B-cell-depleted T cells, or T cells provided the cDNA or gDNA that made up the material.

Per the germline V gene, CDR1 is MNHEY and CDR2 is SVGAGI. The CDR3 has 11 amino acids. V lost 6 bases, J lost 5 bases, and 7 bases lay in between. Under the authors' procedure: Reference gene primer amplification in the assay estimated nucleated cell counts. This table comes from immunoSEQ multiplex PCR, and its TCRdb copy is limited to in-frame clones, with some not included. V, J and clone size are taken as reported in that table, and D and trimming were inferred from the DNA itself. The sample consists of roughly 76,000 clones, around 86% of them appearing once. The V call is TRBV6-5, the J call TRBJ2-5; D not resolved. The TCR comes from a woman aged 18-35 years with acute or convalescent COVID-19. Sequenced material: peripheral blood. This CDR3 reads CASRVQETQYF. CDR3 DNA sequence: TGTGCCAGCAGGGTACAGGAGACCCAGTACTTC.